This TCR beta chain was recovered during a study of shared clonotypes between healthy human individuals. Study in general: Per donor, three plates held CD4 naive cells, three held CD4 memory, two held CD8 naive and one held CD8 memory.

Findings and caveats of the study: Larger estimated richness was generally recorded for naive subsets relative to memory subsets.

The genomic DNA of each subset was split evenly across several immunoSEQ plates. TCRdb keeps only in-frame clones here, not all; method: immunoSEQ multiplex PCR. The sample lists roughly 2.1 million clones; more than 85% were seen once. Looked up from germline, CDR1 is SGDLS and CDR2 is YYNGEE. This CDR3 has 14 amino acids. Losses at the gene ends were 4 bases for V and 6 bases for J; bases not matched to a gene: 10. This clone has only one observation. Its antigen is currently unknown. CD45RO-negative, CCR7-selected cells formed the naive CD8 fraction, which excluded terminally differentiated effector memory CD45RA+ cells. Recent acute infections and vaccinations were absent in the healthy HIV-negative adult donors.

This TCR came from a man aged 18 to 30 in good health. Some clones in this sample may be carry-over from other donors' samples. The J gene is TRBJ2-7, the V gene TRBV9; 7 bases agree with TRBD1. The specimen sequenced was naive CD8+ T cells from PBMCs. CDR3 in amino acids: CASSPQGGGREQYF. The CDR3 region has the DNA TGTGCCAGCAGCCCCCAAGGGGGCGGGCGCGAGCAGTACTTC. Variable domain in full (rest from reference TRBV9 and TRBJ2-7): DSGVTQTPKHLITATGQRVTLRCSPRSGDLSVYWYQQSLDQGLQFLIQYYNGEERAKGNILERFSAQQFPDLHSELNLSSLELGDSALYFCASSPQGGGREQYFGPGTRLTVT.